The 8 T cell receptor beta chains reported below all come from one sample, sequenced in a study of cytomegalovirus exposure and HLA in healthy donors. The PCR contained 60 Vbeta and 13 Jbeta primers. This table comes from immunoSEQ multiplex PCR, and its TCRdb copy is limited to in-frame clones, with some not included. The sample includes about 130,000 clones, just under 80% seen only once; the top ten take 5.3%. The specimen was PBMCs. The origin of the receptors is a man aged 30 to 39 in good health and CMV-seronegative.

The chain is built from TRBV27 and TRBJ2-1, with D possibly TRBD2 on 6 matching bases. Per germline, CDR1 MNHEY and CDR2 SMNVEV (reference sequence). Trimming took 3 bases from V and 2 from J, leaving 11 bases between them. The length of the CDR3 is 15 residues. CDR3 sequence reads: CASSLSGPTYNEQFF. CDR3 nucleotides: TGTGCCAGCAGTTTGAGCGGGCCGACCTACAATGAGCAGTTCTTC.

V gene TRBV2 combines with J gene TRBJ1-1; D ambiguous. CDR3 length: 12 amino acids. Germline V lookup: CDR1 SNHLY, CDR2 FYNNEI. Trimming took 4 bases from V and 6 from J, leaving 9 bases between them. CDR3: CASSVRAAEAFF. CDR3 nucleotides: TGTGCCAGCAGTGTGAGGGCAGCTGAAGCTTTCTTT.

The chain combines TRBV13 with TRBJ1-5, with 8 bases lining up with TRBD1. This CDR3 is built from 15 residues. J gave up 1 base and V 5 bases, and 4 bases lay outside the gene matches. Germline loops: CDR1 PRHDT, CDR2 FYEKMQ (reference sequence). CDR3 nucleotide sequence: TGTGCCAGCAGCCTCAGGGGGCTAAGCAATCAGCCCCAGCATTTT. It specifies CASSLRGLSNQPQHF. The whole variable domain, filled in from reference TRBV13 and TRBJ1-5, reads AAGVIQSPRHLIKEKRETATLKCYPIPRHDTVYWYQQGPGQDPQFLISFYEKMQSDKGSIPDRFSAQQFSDYHSELNMSSLELGDSALYFCASSLRGLSNQPQHFGDGTRLSIL.

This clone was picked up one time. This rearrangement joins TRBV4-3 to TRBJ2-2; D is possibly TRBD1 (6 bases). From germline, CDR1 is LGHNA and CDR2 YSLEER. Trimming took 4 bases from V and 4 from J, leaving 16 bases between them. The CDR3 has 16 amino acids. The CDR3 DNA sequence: TGCGCCAGCAGCCTTTACACGGGACATAGCACCGGGGAGCTGTTTTTT. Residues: CASSLYTGHSTGELFF.

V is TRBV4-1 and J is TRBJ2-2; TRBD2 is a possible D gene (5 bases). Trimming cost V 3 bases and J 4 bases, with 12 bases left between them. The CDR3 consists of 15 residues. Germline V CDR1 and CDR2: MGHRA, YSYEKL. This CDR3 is CASSQGVKTTGELFF. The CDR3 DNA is TGCGCCAGCAGCCAGGGAGTGAAGACCACCGGGGAGCTGTTTTTT.

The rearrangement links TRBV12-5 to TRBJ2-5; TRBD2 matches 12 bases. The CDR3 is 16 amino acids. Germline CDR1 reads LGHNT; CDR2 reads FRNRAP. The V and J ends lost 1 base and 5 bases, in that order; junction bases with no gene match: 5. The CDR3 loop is CASGLALAGGRETQYF. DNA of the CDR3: TGTGCTAGTGGTTTGGCCCTAGCGGGAGGGCGGGAGACCCAGTACTTC.

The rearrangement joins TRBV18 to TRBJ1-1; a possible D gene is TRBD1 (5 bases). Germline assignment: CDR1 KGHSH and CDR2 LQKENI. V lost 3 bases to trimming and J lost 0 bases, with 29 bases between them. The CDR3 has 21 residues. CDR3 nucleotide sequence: TGTGCCAGCTCACCCCTTTTTAACCACATCAATTCAATAGGGGTGAACACTGAAGCTTTCTTT. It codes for CASSPLFNHINSIGVNTEAFF.

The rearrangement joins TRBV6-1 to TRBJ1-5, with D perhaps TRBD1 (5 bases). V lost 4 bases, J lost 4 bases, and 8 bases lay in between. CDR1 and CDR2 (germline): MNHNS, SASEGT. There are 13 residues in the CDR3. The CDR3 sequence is CASSGTPNQPQHF. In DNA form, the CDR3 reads TGTGCCAGCAGTGGGACACCGAATCAGCCCCAGCATTTT.